Listed below are T cell receptor beta chains from one sample, sequenced in a study of beta chain features in type 1 diabetes. Libraries were prepared by immunoSEQ multiplex PCR; TCRdb keeps only in-frame clonotypes and omits some of them. This table has some 220,000 clones, approximately 10% appearing once. The sample was central memory CD4+ T cells from blood. The receptor set was obtained from a man aged 18 to 30 in good health. The CDR3 runs from the conserved cysteine through the conserved F or W. A D gene is named only where the DNA matches it firmly. The size of a clone is reported for some rows only, either as once, few or many, or as a class for expanded clones.

TRBV10-3,TRBJ1-1,.,.,CAISESGYATEAFF,TGTGCCATCAGTGAGTCGGGGTATGCCACTGAAGCTTTCTTT
TRBV4-1,TRBJ2-5,.,.,CASSRDPRETQYF,TGCGCCAGCAGCCGAGACCCACGAGAGACCCAGTACTTC
TRBV4-1,TRBJ1-2,.,TRBD1,CASSQVQGAMGYGYTF,TGCGCCAGCAGCCAAGTGCAGGGGGCTATGGGGTATGGCTACACCTTC
TRBV30,TRBJ2-7,few,TRBD1,CAGDRGSYEQYF,TGTGCCGGGGACAGGGGCTCCTACGAGCAGTACTTC
TRBV2,TRBJ1-2,.,.,CASSEAKGGYTF,TGTGCCAGCAGTGAAGCTAAAGGAGGCTACACCTTC
TRBV29-1,TRBJ2-1,.,.,CSVDARGAYEQFF,TGCAGCGTCGACGCCCGGGGGGCCTATGAGCAGTTCTTC
TRBV29-1,TRBJ2-7,few,.,CSVERDRGREQYF,TGCAGCGTTGAACGGGATCGCGGCAGGGAGCAGTACTTC
TRBV4-2,TRBJ1-4,.,.,CASSQGRSTNEKLFF,TGTGCCAGCAGCCAAGGCCGATCAACTAATGAAAAACTGTTTTTT
TRBV28,TRBJ2-7,.,TRBD2,CASSRPGLEVYEQYF,TGTGCCAGCAGCCGCCCGGGACTAGAAGTGTACGAGCAGTACTTC
TRBV9,TRBJ2-3,few,.,CASTRRDGSTDTQYF,TGTGCCAGCACCCGCCGGGACGGGAGCACAGATACGCAGTATTTT
TRBV4-2,TRBJ2-5,few,.,CASSQSLDTETQYF,TGTGCCAGCAGCCAATCACTAGATACGGAGACCCAGTACTTC
TRBV11-3,TRBJ2-1,.,.,CASSSDRLVTQSEFF,TGTGCCAGCAGCTCCGACAGGCTGGTGACGCAGTCTGAGTTCTTC
TRBV5-1,TRBJ1-1,.,.,CASSRKGDDTEAFF,TGCGCCAGCAGCCGTAAAGGGGATGACACTGAAGCTTTCTTT
TRBV5-1,TRBJ2-7,few,.,CASSLARRSSTHEQYF,TGCGCCAGCAGCTTGGCCCGCCGGAGCTCGACCCACGAGCAGTACTTC
TRBV21-1,TRBJ2-3,few,.,CASIKTGGDGIDTQYF,TGTGCCAGCATTAAGACAGGGGGCGACGGGATAGATACGCAGTATTTT
TRBV28,TRBJ2-1,many,TRBD2,CASSLIFTQRGEQFF,TGTGCCAGCAGTTTGATATTCACTCAGCGGGGTGAGCAGTTCTTC
TRBV15,TRBJ1-1,few,.,CATSRGPTLRAEAFF,TGTGCCACCAGCAGAGGCCCCACCCTGAGGGCTGAAGCTTTCTTT
TRBV6-1,TRBJ1-2,.,.,CASSPTADNYGYTF,TGTGCCAGCAGCCCGACGGCGGACAACTATGGCTACACCTTC
TRBV7-2,TRBJ2-1,many,.,CASSFWRETPYNEQFF,TGTGCCAGCAGCTTTTGGCGGGAAACCCCCTACAATGAGCAGTTCTTC
TRBV7-2,TRBJ2-5,.,.,CASALLNADKETQYF,TGTGCCAGCGCACTGCTTAACGCGGACAAAGAGACCCAGTACTTC
TRBV18,TRBJ2-7,.,TRBD1,CASSPGTGAYEQYF,TGTGCCAGCTCACCAGGGACAGGGGCCTACGAGCAGTACTTC
TRBV7-6,TRBJ1-4,.,.,CASSLTGGFNEKLFF,TGTGCCAGCAGCTTAACTGGGGGGTTTAATGAAAAACTGTTTTTT
TRBV15,TRBJ2-5,.,.,CATSRDARESGETQYF,TGTGCCACCAGCAGAGATGCCAGGGAGAGTGGGGAGACCCAGTACTTC
TRBV25-1,TRBJ1-2,few,TRBD1,CASRGTAVFGYTF,TGTGCCAGCAGGGGGACAGCCGTCTTTGGCTACACCTTC
TRBV5-4,TRBJ2-3,.,.,CASSRTQGDTQYF,TGCGCCAGCAGCCGCACACAGGGCGATACGCAGTATTTT
TRBV28,TRBJ1-2,.,.,CASSYDGNYGYTF,TGTGCCAGCAGTTATGACGGAAACTATGGCTACACCTTC
TRBV7-9,TRBJ2-1,.,TRBD1,CACRTGWSSYNEQFF,TGTGCCTGTAGGACAGGGTGGAGTTCCTACAATGAGCAGTTCTTC
TRBV7-6,TRBJ2-5,few,.,CASSLQAGLGGGETQYF,TGTGCCAGCAGCTTACAGGCAGGACTAGGGGGCGGAGAGACCCAGTACTTC
TRBV18,TRBJ2-2,few,.,CASSQQINTGELFF,TGTGCCAGCTCACAACAGATAAACACCGGGGAGCTGTTTTTT
TRBV29-1,TRBJ2-3,.,TRBD2,CSVTFSGRATDTQYF,TGCAGCGTTACTTTTAGCGGGAGGGCGACAGATACGCAGTATTTT
TRBV5-4,TRBJ1-1,few,.,CASSGRQWSMNTEAFF,TGTGCCAGCAGCGGGAGGCAGTGGAGCATGAACACTGAAGCTTTCTTT
TRBV7-9,TRBJ2-1,few,TRBD2,CASSLGTSGRYNEQFF,TGTGCCAGCAGCCTGGGGACTAGCGGGAGGTACAATGAGCAGTTCTTC
TRBV5-1,TRBJ1-2,.,TRBD1,CASSFGGGEGYTF,TGCGCCAGCAGCTTTGGAGGGGGCGAGGGCTACACCTTC
TRBV5-1,TRBJ2-7,many,TRBD2,CASSLGAGGPYEQYF,TGCGCCAGCAGCTTGGGTGCGGGAGGGCCGTACGAGCAGTACTTC
TRBV29-1,TRBJ2-7,few,.,CSVRETGGYEQYF,TGCAGCGTTCGTGAGACGGGCGGGTACGAGCAGTACTTC
TRBV10-3,TRBJ1-3,few,.,CAISENPSGNTIYF,TGTGCCATCAGTGAAAATCCCTCTGGAAACACCATATATTTT
TRBV23-1,TRBJ1-1,few,.,CASSQSAPGRGERTEAFF,TGCGCCAGCAGTCAATCTGCCCCGGGGAGGGGCGAGAGGACTGAAGCTTTCTTT
TRBV15,TRBJ1-1,many,.,CATSRVIASLTNTEAFF,TGTGCCACCAGCAGAGTCATCGCGTCTCTAACAAACACTGAAGCTTTCTTT
TRBV27,TRBJ2-7,.,.,CASSLAQSNSYEQYF,TGTGCCAGCAGTTTAGCACAGTCTAACTCCTACGAGCAGTACTTC
TRBV4-2,TRBJ2-7,.,TRBD2,CASSQGAGVYEQYF,TGTGCCAGCAGCCAAGGAGCGGGAGTTTACGAGCAGTACTTC
TRBV7-2,TRBJ1-1,many,.,CASSLAGANTEAFF,TGTGCCAGCAGCTTAGCGGGGGCGAACACTGAAGCTTTCTTT
TRBV15,TRBJ2-3,.,.,CATSREVTDTQYF,TGTGCCACCAGCAGAGAGGTGACAGATACGCAGTATTTT
TRBV4-2,TRBJ2-1,few,.,CASSQETVPYNEQFF,TGTGCCAGCAGCCAAGAAACGGTCCCCTACAATGAGCAGTTCTTC
TRBV27,TRBJ2-1,.,TRBD2,CASSWGGSGEQFF,TGTGCCAGCAGTTGGGGAGGGTCAGGGGAGCAGTTCTTC
TRBV28,TRBJ1-2,.,TRBD1,CASSQGGQEGYGYTF,TGTGCCAGCAGCCAAGGTGGACAGGAGGGTTATGGCTACACCTTC
TRBV11-2,TRBJ1-1,.,.,CASSFDKTEAFF,TGTGCCAGCAGCTTTGACAAGACTGAAGCTTTCTTT
TRBV10-3,TRBJ1-3,few,.,CAISGARDPGNTIYF,TGTGCCATCAGTGGGGCCCGGGACCCTGGAAACACCATATATTTT
TRBV5-1,TRBJ2-3,.,.,CASSPSAKSDTQYF,TGCGCCAGCAGCCCCAGCGCGAAGTCAGATACGCAGTATTTT
TRBV10-3,TRBJ2-1,.,TRBD2,CASNPLRREGKQFF,TGTGCCAGCAACCCCCTGCGGCGGGAGGGGAAGCAGTTCTTC
TRBV30,TRBJ2-3,few,.,CAWSVGGRSTDTQYF,TGTGCCTGGAGTGTAGGGGGGAGAAGCACAGATACGCAGTATTTT
TRBV30,TRBJ2-7,.,.,CAWSVGAGSVEQYF,TGTGCCTGGAGTGTCGGGGCAGGGTCAGTCGAGCAGTACTTC
TRBV29-1,TRBJ2-1,few,TRBD2,CSVGLAGYNEQFF,TGCAGCGTTGGACTAGCGGGGTACAATGAGCAGTTCTTC
TRBV28,TRBJ2-4,.,TRBD1,CASSTAGTVKDIQYF,TGTGCCAGCAGTACGGCCGGGACAGTAAAGGACATTCAGTACTTC
TRBV10-3,TRBJ2-2,few,.,CATQGGTGELFF,TGTGCCACCCAAGGTGGCACCGGGGAGCTGTTTTTT
TRBV7-2,TRBJ1-5,.,TRBD1,CASSSGTGFQPQHF,TGTGCCAGCAGCTCCGGGACAGGGTTTCAGCCCCAGCATTTT
TRBV28,TRBJ2-5,.,.,CASSLASHQETQYF,TGTGCCAGCAGTTTAGCCAGCCACCAAGAGACCCAGTACTTC
TRBV11-2,TRBJ2-7,few,.,CASSLDRGGDYEQYF,TGTGCCAGCAGCTTAGATAGGGGGGGCGACTACGAGCAGTACTTC
TRBV7-2,TRBJ2-4,.,TRBD1,CASSLISGQGGSIQYF,TGTGCCAGCAGCTTAATAAGCGGACAGGGAGGCAGCATTCAGTACTTC
TRBV4-3,TRBJ1-5,.,.,CASSQDRNQPQHF,TGCGCCAGCAGCCAAGACAGGAATCAGCCCCAGCATTTT